Listed here are 31 T cell receptor beta chains from one sample, sequenced in a study of cytomegalovirus exposure and HLA in healthy donors. The primer mix had 60 Vbeta and 13 Jbeta primers. Sequencing used immunoSEQ multiplex PCR; TCRdb keeps in-frame clones, though not all of them. Among about 140,000 clones, 70% to 80% were seen once, and the ten largest hold approximately 8.3%. The sequenced sample consisted of PBMCs. These receptors were taken from a woman between 50 and 59 years old in good health and CMV-seropositive.

The V call is TRBV4-3, the J call TRBJ1-2; weak D call: TRBD1 (5 bases). V was shortened by 0 bases and J by 7 bases, with 18 bases between the two germline ends. Germline assignment: CDR1 LGHNA and CDR2 YSLEER. The CDR3 has 16 residues. CDR3 DNA sequence: TGCGCCAGCAGCCAAGATTGGTTGATCCAAAGGGGTGGCTACACCTTC. As protein: CASSQDWLIQRGGYTF.

The chain has TRBV7-9 and TRBJ1-2; D remains ambiguous. CDR3 size: 12 residues. Germline CDR1 and CDR2: SEHNR and FQNEAQ (reference sequence). V dropped 5 bases and J dropped 5 bases, with 9 bases sitting between them. For the CDR3, the DNA is TGTGCCAGCAGCAGAACTGTGTATGGCTACACCTTC. Encoded protein: CASSRTVYGYTF.

The chain is built from TRBV6-5 and TRBJ2-1, with 10 nucleotides matching TRBD2. V gave up 6 bases and J gave up 5 bases; unmatched junction bases: 7. Germline V gene data show CDR1 as MNHEY and CDR2 as SVGAGI. This CDR3 is built from 15 residues. This CDR3 reads CASSQSGGANNEQFF. Here the CDR3 DNA reads TGTGCCAGCAGCCAAAGCGGGGGGGCCAACAATGAGCAGTTCTTC.

The chain combines TRBV27 with TRBJ1-2; D is possibly TRBD1 (6 bases). Germline CDR1 MNHEY, CDR2 SMNVEV (reference sequence). Trimming left V 3 bases short and J 7 bases short, with 9 bases between. The length of the CDR3 is 12 residues. The CDR3 here is CASSFPGAGYTF. DNA for the CDR3: TGTGCCAGCAGTTTCCCAGGGGCTGGCTACACCTTC.

The rearrangement joins TRBV19 to TRBJ1-4, with TRBD1 as a possible D gene (6 bases). Germline V lookup: CDR1 LNHDA, CDR2 SQIVND (reference sequence). This CDR3 spans 16 amino acids. Trimming removed 8 bases from V and 4 bases from J, with 20 bases in between. CDR3 sequence (DNA): TGTGCCAGTGGGGCTCAGGGGTATAACCTTAATGAAAAACTGTTTTTT. As protein: CASGAQGYNLNEKLFF.

The chain couples TRBV7-3 to TRBJ2-6; possible D gene TRBD1, 6 bases. CDR3 size: 13 residues. Germline V CDR1 and CDR2: SGHTA, FQGTGA. The germline V and J ends were trimmed by 6 bases and 11 bases, with 14 bases remaining between them. Written as DNA, the CDR3 is TGTGCCAGCAGACAAGGCTCAGGGGACGTCCTGACTTTC. As protein: CASRQGSGDVLTF.

The chain has TRBV9 and TRBJ2-7; maybe TRBD1 (8 bases). Trimming shortened V by 0 bases and J by 3 bases, and 13 bases separated the two germline ends. This CDR3 region has 15 residues. In germline, CDR1 is SGDLS, CDR2 YYNGEE. As DNA, the CDR3 is TGTGCCAGCAGCGTAGGGGAGGGGACAGGCTACGAGCAGTACTTC. It codes for CASSVGEGTGYEQYF.

This chain connects TRBV28 to TRBJ1-4; 7 bases match TRBD1. Trimming took 5 bases from V and 7 from J; bases not matched to a gene: 7. The V gene's germline CDR1 is MDHEN and CDR2 SYDVKM. The CDR3 is made up of 14 amino acids. CDR3 nucleotide sequence: TGTGCCAGCAGTCTCTGGACAGGCAGTGAAAAACTGTTTTTT. It codes for CASSLWTGSEKLFF.

The rearrangement uses TRBV5-1 and TRBJ2-7; D uncertain. The V end was cut by 4 bases, the J end by 2 bases, with 13 bases between. The CDR3 has 14 amino acids. The germline CDR1 and CDR2 sequences are SGHRS and YFSETQ. CDR3 DNA sequence: TGCGCCAGCAGCCCGATGACACCCACCTACGAGCAGTACTTC. Amino acid sequence: CASSPMTPTYEQYF.

The chain couples TRBV7-2 to TRBJ2-2, with unresolved D. CDR1 and CDR2 from the germline V gene are SGHTA and FQGNSA. This CDR3 is built from 12 residues. V lost 4 bases and J 7 bases, leaving 7 bases between the germline ends. The CDR3 DNA reads TGTGCCAGCAGCTCTCTAGTCGGGGAGCTGTTTTTT. This sequence encodes CASSSLVGELFF.

The CDR3 loop reads CASSTRDTSYGYTF. The DNA for the CDR3 is TGTGCCAGCAGCACCCGGGACACCTCATATGGCTACACCTTC. This chain links TRBV7-2 with TRBJ1-2; D may be TRBD1 (6 bases). This CDR3 is 14 amino acids long. From germline, CDR1 is SGHTA and CDR2 FQGNSA. Trimming removed 5 bases from V and 5 bases from J, with 15 bases in between.

The chain uses TRBV19 and TRBJ1-5; 9 bases agree with TRBD1. Losses at the gene ends were 5 bases for V and 0 bases for J; bases not matched to a gene: 11. CDR1 LNHDA and CDR2 SQIVND come from the germline V gene (reference sequence). This CDR3 has 18 residues. This chain's CDR3 is CASSSSSGTGYSNQPQHF. CDR3 nucleotide sequence: TGTGCCAGTAGTTCCTCCTCCGGGACAGGGTATAGCAATCAGCCCCAGCATTTT.

This rearrangement joins TRBV7-2 to TRBJ1-3; 7 bases fit TRBD1. V dropped 5 bases and J dropped 0; count of bases not matched to a gene: 10. Per the germline V gene, CDR1 is SGHTA and CDR2 is FQGNSA. The CDR3 is 17 residues long. The DNA of the CDR3 is TGTGCCAGCAGCGTGGCTTCGGGACAGAGCTCTGGAAACACCATATATTTT. Its translation: CASSVASGQSSGNTIYF.

The CDR3 nucleotides read TGTGCCAGCAGTGCCAGTGACAGGCGAGAGACCCAGTACTTC. Its translation is CASSASDRRETQYF. The chain is built from TRBV6-1 and TRBJ2-5; D may be TRBD1 (6 bases). With 4 bases removed from V and 4 bases from J, the gap between germline ends came to 13 bases. Germline values: CDR1 MNHNS, CDR2 SASEGT. The CDR3 contains 14 residues.

This clone has a single count. Since no conserved phenylalanine or tryptophan closes the CDR3, a read error is the likely cause. The chain has TRBV7-2 and TRBJ1-1; 8 bases are a match to TRBD1. CDR3 length: 14 amino acids. CDR1 and CDR2 (germline): SGHTA, FQGNSA. With 5 bases clipped from V and 4 bases from J, the junction kept 6 bases outside the gene matches. The CDR3 DNA is TGTGCCAGCAGCCAGCGACAGGGGCGCACTGAAGCTTTCGTT. This codes for CASSQRQGRTEAFV.

The chain recombines TRBV5-4 with TRBJ2-7, with D unresolved. CDR1 is SGHNT and CDR2 is YYREEE in the germline V gene (reference sequence). This CDR3 spans 12 amino acids. The V and J ends lost 0 bases and 5 bases respectively, with 6 bases between them. In nucleotides, the CDR3 is TGTGCCAGCAGCTTGGACATCCACGAGCAGTACTTC. Residues: CASSLDIHEQYF.

The rearrangement links TRBV5-1 to TRBJ2-7; D possibly corresponds to TRBD2 (6 bases). Between the trimmed V and J ends, which lost 3 bases and 1 base, there was a span of 20 bases. The CDR3 is 17 residues long. Per germline, CDR1 SGHRS and CDR2 YFSETQ. CDR3 in DNA: TGCGCCAGCAGCTCTAATGACGGGGGTAGTATGTCCTACGAGCAGTACTTC. Amino acids: CASSSNDGGSMSYEQYF.

The chain uses TRBV28 and TRBJ2-5; 12 positions agree with TRBD1. This CDR3 comprises 16 residues. After removal of 5 bases from V and 5 bases from J, the junction contained 9 bases not matched to a gene. Per germline, CDR1 MDHEN and CDR2 SYDVKM. The CDR3 spells CASSPGQGAEAETQYF. The CDR3 DNA reads TGTGCCAGCAGTCCGGGACAGGGGGCCGAGGCTGAGACCCAGTACTTC.

V and J are TRBV6-6 and TRBJ1-6, with 7 bases lining up with TRBD1. CDR1 is MNHNY and CDR2 is SVGAGI in the germline V gene (reference sequence). V gave up 3 bases and J gave up 8 bases; unmatched junction bases: 4. The CDR3 spans 14 residues. The CDR3 here is CASSYSQGDSPLHF. For the CDR3, the DNA is TGTGCCAGCAGTTATAGCCAGGGGGATTCACCCCTCCACTTT.

V and J are TRBV5-5 and TRBJ2-1; 7 bases line up with TRBD1. J gave up 10 bases and V 2 bases, and 6 bases lay outside the gene matches. CDR3 length: 13 amino acids. The germline gives CDR1 SGHKS, CDR2 YYEKEE (reference sequence). CDR3 sequence: CASSFGTAKEQFF. For the CDR3, the DNA is TGTGCCAGCAGCTTTGGGACAGCCAAGGAGCAGTTCTTC. The variable domain in full, completed from reference TRBV5-5 and TRBJ2-1, reads DAGVTQSPTHLIKTRGQQVTLRCSPISGHKSVSWYQQVLGQGPQFIFQYYEKEERGRGNFPDRFSARQFPNYSSELNVNALLLGDSALYLCASSFGTAKEQFFGPGTRLTVL.

V is TRBV7-9 and J is TRBJ2-3; no clear D gene. The V end was cut by 2 bases, the J end by 2 bases, with 8 bases between. There are 14 residues in the CDR3. The germline V gene encodes CDR1 SEHNR and CDR2 FQNEAQ (reference sequence). The CDR3 bases are TGTGCCAGCAGCTTAACCCGAGACACAGATACGCAGTATTTT. As protein: CASSLTRDTDTQYF.

The chain couples TRBV10-1 to TRBJ1-5, with 10 bases lining up with TRBD1. The CDR3 is 14 residues long. CDR1 and CDR2 (germline): WNHNN, SYGVQD (reference sequence). V lost 8 bases to trimming and J lost 7 bases; unmatched junction nucleotides: 8. CDR3 in amino acids: CASGGQGRRQPQHF. The CDR3 DNA reads as TGCGCCAGCGGGGGACAGGGGAGGAGGCAGCCCCAGCATTTT.

This rearrangement joins TRBV11-2 to TRBJ2-7; 14 nucleotides align to TRBD2. After removal of 5 bases from V and 7 bases from J, the junction contained 4 bases not matched to a gene. Germline assignment: CDR1 SGHAT and CDR2 FQNNGV. The CDR3 contains 14 residues. CDR3 nucleotides: TGTGCCAGCAGCCGACTAGCGGGGGGGCAAGAGCAGTACTTC. This codes for CASSRLAGGQEQYF.

Only a few counts were recorded for this clone. The chain employs TRBV11-2 and TRBJ1-2; 9 bases match TRBD1. Unmatched junction bases numbered 7, after V lost 1 base and J lost 4 bases. Germline CDR1 reads SGHAT; CDR2 reads FQNNGV. CDR3 size: 16 residues. This CDR3 reads CASSLGYRGQSYGYTF. The CDR3, as DNA: TGTGCCAGCAGCTTAGGTTACAGGGGGCAGTCCTATGGCTACACCTTC.

CDR3 bases: TGTGCCAGCAGTAGAAGACTAGCGGGGATAGAGACCCAGTACTTC. Protein sequence: CASSRRLAGIETQYF. The V gene is TRBV2, the J gene TRBJ2-5; the match to TRBD2 covers 11 bases. Germline V gene lookup returns CDR1 SNHLY and CDR2 FYNNEI. The CDR3 has 15 amino acids. J lost 4 bases, V lost 5 bases, and 6 bases had no gene match. The full variable domain, rest sourced from reference TRBV2 and TRBJ2-5, is EPEVTQTPSHQVTQMGQEVILRCVPISNHLYFYWYRQILGQKVEFLVSFYNNEISEKSEIFDDQFSVERPDGSNFTLKIRSTKLEDSAMYFCASSRRLAGIETQYFGPGTRLLVL.

This clone was counted between two and nine times. This chain connects TRBV4-3 to TRBJ2-1; D possibly corresponds to TRBD2 (6 bases). The V and J ends lost 1 base and 10 bases respectively, with 11 bases between them. Germline CDR1 LGHNA, CDR2 YSLEER. The CDR3 contains 13 residues. The CDR3 here is CASSQGRGMEQFF. The CDR3 DNA is TGCGCCAGCAGCCAAGGCCGGGGGATGGAGCAGTTCTTC.

This clone has a handful of counts. CDR3 protein: CSVDSGAGANGELFF. The CDR3 DNA sequence: TGCAGCGTGGACTCCGGGGCAGGGGCAAACGGGGAGCTGTTTTTT. The chain employs TRBV29-1 and TRBJ2-2; TRBD1 might be the D (6 bases). The germline V gene has CDR1 SQVTM and CDR2 ANQGSEA. V was pared by 6 bases and J by 7 bases, with 21 bases between. CDR3 length: 15 residues.

The V gene is TRBV10-3, the J gene TRBJ2-5; D ambiguous. Germline lookup yields CDR1 ENHRY and CDR2 SYGVKD. The V gene lost 0 bases and the J gene lost 4 bases, with 9 bases spanning the gap. The CDR3 covers 14 residues. CDR3 nucleotide sequence: TGTGCCATCAGTGAGTCGGGCGATGTAGAGACCCAGTACTTC. Translation gives CAISESGDVETQYF.

This chain joins TRBV6-1 and TRBJ2-7; TRBD1 is a possible D gene (5 bases). Per the germline V gene, CDR1 is MNHNS and CDR2 is SASEGT. The V end was cut by 0 bases, the J end by 0 bases, with 6 bases between. The CDR3 length is 14 residues. CDR3 sequence: CASSEARGSYEQYF. The CDR3 nucleotides are TGTGCCAGCAGTGAAGCAAGGGGCTCCTACGAGCAGTACTTC.

As DNA, the CDR3 is TGTGCCAGCAGCTCGACTTGGGGCGATTCACCCCTCCACTTT. Its translation is CASSSTWGDSPLHF. The rearrangement uses TRBV5-4 and TRBJ1-6, with D perhaps TRBD1 (5 bases). CDR3 length: 14 amino acids. Germline V CDR1 and CDR2: SGHNT, YYREEE (reference sequence). Trimming removed 3 bases at V and 8 bases at J, with 12 bases between.

This chain uses TRBV7-9 with TRBJ2-7; the D gene is possibly TRBD2 (5 bases). The V and J ends lost 5 bases and 2 bases respectively, with 16 bases between them. There are 15 residues in the CDR3. Per germline, CDR1 SEHNR and CDR2 FQNEAQ (reference sequence). CDR3 DNA sequence: TGTGCCAGCAGCCTAGGATGGGAGAGAACCTACGAGCAGTACTTC. The encoded protein is CASSLGWERTYEQYF. Full variable domain (missing parts from reference TRBV7-9 and TRBJ2-7): DTGVSQNPRHKITKRGQNVTFRCDPISEHNRLYWYRQTLGQGPEFLTYFQNEAQLEKSRLLSDRFSAERPKGSFSTLEIQRTEQGDSAMYLCASSLGWERTYEQYFGPGTRLTVT.